Listed below are T cell receptor beta chains from one sample, sequenced in a study of chemoradiotherapy in HPV16-positive cancers. Assay: immunoSEQ multiplex PCR; the TCRdb copy retains only in-frame clones and omits some. The sample gives tens of thousands of clones, 70% to 90% of which show up once; approximately 5% is in the top ten. Sample: blood, taken from a patient who underwent chemoradiotherapy. These receptors were collected from a human donor with HPV-associated anogenital cancer. Each CDR3 is given with its conserved first and last residue. The D gene is left open where the match is weak. Size is omitted from some rows. Given values are once, few, many or a class for expanded clones.

clone_size j_call v_call d_call cdr3_nt cdr3_aa
- TRBJ1-1 TRBV18 - TGTGCCAGCTCACCCGGAGGGTTGGGCACTGAAGCTTTCTTT CASSPGGLGTEAFF
- TRBJ2-5 TRBV19 TRBD1 TGTGCCAGTAGGGACAGGGAAAGAGGGGGAGAGACCCAGTACTTC CASRDRERGGETQYF
- TRBJ2-7 TRBV15 - TGTGCCACGAGGAACTCCCCGAGTGAAGAGCAGTACTTC CATRNSPSEEQYF
- TRBJ1-2 TRBV14 - TGTGCCAGCAGCCCGTCGATATTCCCCTATGGCTACACCTTC CASSPSIFPYGYTF
once TRBJ1-1 TRBV11-3 - TGTGCCAGCAGCCCCGGGGAACAGAACACTGAAGCTTTCTTT CASSPGEQNTEAFF
- TRBJ1-1 TRBV2 - TGTGCCAGCAGGGCGGAGGGAATCAAGAACACTGAAGCTTTCTTT CASRAEGIKNTEAFF
- TRBJ2-7 TRBV27 TRBD2 TGTGCCAGCAGTCCCCCGAATGCGGGACTAGAGGGGGGGAGCTCCTACGAGCAGTACTTC CASSPPNAGLEGGSSYEQYF
- TRBJ1-1 TRBV5-1 TRBD1 TGCGCCAGCAGCTCGCAGTCACAGGGGGCCACTGAAGCTTTCTTT CASSSQSQGATEAFF
- TRBJ2-1 TRBV15 - TGTGCCACCAGCAAGATCCGAAGTAATGAGCAGTTCTTC CATSKIRSNEQFF
- TRBJ1-6 TRBV7-6 - TGTGCCAGCAGCTTAGCCGGGACTAATAATTCACCCCTCCACTTT CASSLAGTNNSPLHF
- TRBJ2-7 TRBV10-2 TRBD2 TGCGCCAGCAGATCGACTAGCGGGGCACACGAGCAGTACTTC CASRSTSGAHEQYF
- TRBJ2-7 TRBV5-4 TRBD2 TGTGCCAGCAGCGCCGGACTAGCGCGGTCCACCTACGAGCAGTACTTC CASSAGLARSTYEQYF
once TRBJ2-7 TRBV6-5 - TGTGCCAGCAGTTATGAAGGGGGCTACGAGCAGTACTTC CASSYEGGYEQYF
- TRBJ2-7 TRBV2 - TGTGCCAGCAGTGAGGGCCCCCCGTTGGGGTACGAGCAGTACTTC CASSEGPPLGYEQYF
- TRBJ2-3 TRBV11-3 TRBD2 TGTGCCAGCAGCTTGGGGACTAGCGGGAGACTGGATACGCAGTATTTT CASSLGTSGRLDTQYF
- TRBJ1-3 TRBV6-1 - TGTGCCAGCAGTGAAGATGGGACGGGAAACACCATATATTTT CASSEDGTGNTIYF
- TRBJ2-1 TRBV28 - TGTGCCAGCAGTTTCAGACTCCACAATGAGCAGTTCTTC CASSFRLHNEQFF
- TRBJ1-2 TRBV2 - TGTGCCAGCAGTGGTTGGGCAGGGGTTAGCTATGGCTACACCTTC CASSGWAGVSYGYTF
- TRBJ1-1 TRBV7-9 - TGTGCCAGCAGCATCATAGGGGCTGAAGCTTTCTTT CASSIIGAEAFF
- TRBJ2-3 TRBV4-1 TRBD2 TGCGCCAGCAGCGGGAGGGACACAGATACGCAGTATTTT CASSGRDTDTQYF
- TRBJ1-1 TRBV5-8 - TGTGCCAGCAGCTTGTATTTCGGGAACACTGAAGCTTTCTTT CASSLYFGNTEAFF
- TRBJ2-2 TRBV11-3 - TGTGCCAGCAGCTTAGATTACGACACCGGGGAGCTGTTTTTT CASSLDYDTGELFF
- TRBJ1-6 TRBV5-6 TRBD1 TGTGCCAGCAGCTTCGGGACAGGGAATTCACCCCTCCACTTT CASSFGTGNSPLHF
- TRBJ2-7 TRBV7-2 - TGTGCCAGCAGCTCGACAGTGTCCGCCTACGAGCAGTACTTC CASSSTVSAYEQYF